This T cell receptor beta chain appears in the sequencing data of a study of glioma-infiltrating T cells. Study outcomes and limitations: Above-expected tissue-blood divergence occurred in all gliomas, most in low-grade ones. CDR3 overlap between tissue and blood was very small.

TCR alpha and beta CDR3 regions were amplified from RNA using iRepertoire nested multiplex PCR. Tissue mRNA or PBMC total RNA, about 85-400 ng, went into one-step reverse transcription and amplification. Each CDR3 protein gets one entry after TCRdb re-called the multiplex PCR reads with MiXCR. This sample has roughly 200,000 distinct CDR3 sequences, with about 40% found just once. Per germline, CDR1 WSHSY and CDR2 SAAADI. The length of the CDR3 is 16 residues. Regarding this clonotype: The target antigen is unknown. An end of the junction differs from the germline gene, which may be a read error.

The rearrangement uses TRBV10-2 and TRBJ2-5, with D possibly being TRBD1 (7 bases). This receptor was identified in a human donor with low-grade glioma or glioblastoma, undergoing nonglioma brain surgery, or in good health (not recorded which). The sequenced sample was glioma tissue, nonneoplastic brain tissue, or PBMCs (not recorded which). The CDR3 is CAFSEGGTAPQETHYF. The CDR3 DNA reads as TGTGCCTTCAGTGAGGGCGGGACAGCCCCACAAGAGACCCATTACTTC.